The rows below give T cell receptor beta chains drawn from one sample of a study of T cell repertoires in cytomegalovirus infection. For these receptors, no antigen is known. A single record per CDR3 protein comes from TCRdb applying MiXCR to the reads. The sample consists of about 740,000 distinct CDR3 sequences, around 30% of them appearing once. This sample comprised cultured PBMCs, obtained from culture after CMV antigen stimulation. These receptors originate from a human donor in good health (CMV status not recorded). Some clones in this sample may be carry-over from other donors' samples. The CDR3 runs from the conserved cysteine through the conserved F or W. A D gene is named only where the DNA matches it firmly. Clone size appears in some rows only: once, few, many, or a class for an expanded clone.

clone size	V gene	D gene	J gene	CDR3 protein	CDR3 DNA
NA	TRBV7-9	NA	TRBJ1-4	CASSLGWGGDEKLFF	TGTGCCAGCAGCTTAGGATGGGGGGGTGACGAAAAACTGTTTTTT
NA	TRBV4-1	NA	TRBJ1-1	CASSQDWSGMNTEAFF	TGCGCCAGCAGCCAAGATTGGTCAGGGATGAACACTGAAGCTTTCTTT
many	TRBV12-3/TRBV12-4	TRBD1	TRBJ1-4	CASRMTGVEKLFF	TGTGCCAGCAGGATGACAGGGGTTGAAAAACTGTTTTTT
few	TRBV7-2	TRBD1	TRBJ2-6	CASSVRGLGQYSGANVLTF	TGTGCCAGCAGCGTCAGGGGGTTGGGACAGTACTCTGGGGCCAACGTCCTGACTTTC
few	TRBV7-2	TRBD2	TRBJ2-1	CASKQSAGVTHNEQFF	TGTGCCAGCAAACAATCAGCGGGAGTTACCCACAATGAGCAGTTCTTC
NA	TRBV27	NA	TRBJ2-7	CASARGGVKSYEQYF	TGTGCCAGCGCCCGCGGAGGGGTCAAATCCTACGAGCAGTACTTC
few	TRBV2	NA	TRBJ1-1	CAIVGGAVNTEAFF	TGTGCCATCGTCGGAGGGGCCGTGAACACTGAAGCTTTCTTT
few	TRBV12-3/TRBV12-4	TRBD2	TRBJ2-3	CASSSTSVDTQYF	TGTGCCAGCAGTTCGACTAGCGTGGATACGCAGTATTTT
NA	TRBV7-8	NA	TRBJ1-1	CASTETARNTEAFF	TGTGCCAGCACCGAAACCGCCCGGAACACTGAAGCTTTCTTT
NA	TRBV7-9	TRBD2	TRBJ2-1	CASSSVAGGANEQFF	TGTGCCAGCAGCTCGGTAGCGGGAGGGGCCAATGAGCAGTTCTTC
many	TRBV7-2	NA	TRBJ2-3	CASSLALARGDTQYF	TGTGCCAGCAGCTTAGCTCTCGCCCGAGGGGATACGCAGTATTTT
NA	TRBV7-6	NA	TRBJ2-2	CASSPLLTGELFF	TGTGCCAGCAGCCCCCTCCTCACCGGGGAGCTGTTTTTT
many	TRBV7-2	NA	TRBJ2-7	CASSLGTESYEQYF	TGTGCCAGCAGCTTAGGGACGGAGAGCTACGAGCAGTACTTC
few	TRBV19	NA	TRBJ2-1	CASSPRTGLNEQFF	TGTGCCAGTAGTCCTCGAACGGGGTTAAATGAGCAGTTCTTC
NA	TRBV7-2	TRBD2	TRBJ2-2	CASSLGLARNTGELFF	TGTGCCAGCAGCTTGGGACTAGCGAGAAACACCGGGGAGCTGTTTTTT
few	TRBV25-1	NA	TRBJ2-1	CASSLLNTFRGSYNEQFF	TGTGCCAGCAGTTTATTGAATACTTTCAGGGGCTCCTACAATGAGCAGTTCTTC
NA	TRBV12-3/TRBV12-4	TRBD2	TRBJ2-5	CASSPGTRRETQYF	TGTGCCAGCAGTCCGGGGACTAGAAGGGAGACCCAGTACTTC
few	TRBV19	NA	TRBJ2-7	CASRREPLSYEQYF	TGTGCCAGTAGAAGAGAACCCTTATCCTACGAGCAGTACTTC
few	TRBV12-5	TRBD1	TRBJ1-5	CASGLAGQPYSNQPQHF	TGTGCTAGTGGTTTGGCGGGACAGCCGTATAGCAATCAGCCCCAGCATTTT
NA	TRBV6-1	TRBD1	TRBJ1-6	CASCGTAGARLRSPLHF	TGTGCCAGCTGCGGGACAGCCGGGGCCAGGTTGCGTTCACCCCTCCACTTT
NA	TRBV12-3/TRBV12-4	NA	TRBJ1-5	CASSSQANQPQHF	TGTGCCAGCAGTTCGCAGGCGAATCAGCCCCAGCATTTT
NA	TRBV14	NA	TRBJ2-7	CASSPGLGFSYEQYF	TGTGCCAGCAGCCCGGGACTGGGGTTTTCCTACGAGCAGTACTTC
few	TRBV27	NA	TRBJ2-7	CASSLSQSYEQYF	TGTGCCAGCAGTTTATCGCAGAGCTACGAGCAGTACTTC
NA	TRBV27	TRBD1	TRBJ1-4	CASSLKGARGEKLFF	TGTGCCAGCAGTTTGAAGGGGGCCCGGGGTGAAAAACTGTTTTTT
few	TRBV7-6	TRBD2	TRBJ2-3	CASSQRRTSGTGTDTQYF	TGTGCCAGCAGCCAACGACGGACTAGCGGGACTGGCACAGATACGCAGTATTTT
NA	TRBV28	NA	TRBJ2-5	CASSYLVVGVETQYF	TGTGCCAGCAGCTACCTCGTTGTAGGGGTGGAGACCCAGTACTTC
NA	TRBV5-4	NA	TRBJ2-3	CASSWQGADTQYF	TGTGCCAGCAGCTGGCAGGGCGCAGATACGCAGTATTTT